These 27 T cell receptor beta chains originate from one sample sequenced in a study of cytomegalovirus exposure and HLA in healthy donors. Assay: immunoSEQ multiplex PCR; the TCRdb copy retains only in-frame clones and omits some. This table holds tens of thousands of clones, under 95% found once. Sequenced sample: PBMCs. Receptor source: a woman between 25 and 40 years old in good health and CMV-seropositive.

The rearrangement joins TRBV5-1 to TRBJ2-7, with a tentative D call TRBD1 (6 bases). V lost 0 bases, J lost 3 bases, and 25 bases lay in between. The CDR3 length is 19 residues. Per germline, CDR1 SGHRS and CDR2 YFSETQ. The CDR3, as DNA: TGCGCCAGCAGCTTGGCTCAGGGGCCAACGACGACCGCAGGCTACGAGCAGTACTTC. Its translation: CASSLAQGPTTTAGYEQYF. Full variable domain (remainder filled in from reference TRBV5-1 and TRBJ2-7): KAGVTQTPRYLIKTRGQQVTLSCSPISGHRSVSWYQQTPGQGLQFLFEYFSETQRNKGNFPGRFSGRQFSNSRSEMNVSTLELGDSALYLCASSLAQGPTTTAGYEQYFGPGTRLTVT.

This clone was seen just once. The rearrangement joins TRBV19 to TRBJ1-5; D not resolved. V was shortened by 10 bases and J by 9 bases, with 25 bases between the two germline ends. The CDR3 spans 15 residues. From germline, CDR1 is LNHDA and CDR2 SQIVND (reference sequence). The CDR3 reads CATSPQRGYKGPQHF. For the CDR3, the DNA is TGTGCCACATCCCCCCAGCGGGGATACAAGGGGCCCCAGCATTTT.

V gene TRBV11-1 combines with J gene TRBJ1-1, with D uncertain. CDR3 length: 15 residues. Germline CDR1 and CDR2: SGHAT and FQDESV (reference sequence). V was cut by 4 bases and J by 1 base, with 13 bases left in between. CDR3 nucleotide sequence: TGTGCCAGCAGCTCCCTCTGGGGAGGGAACACTGAAGCTTTCTTT. This translates into CASSSLWGGNTEAFF. Supplemented by reference TRBV11-1 and TRBJ1-1, the full variable domain reads EAEVAQSPRYKITEKSQAVAFWCDPISGHATLYWYRQILGQGPELLVQFQDESVVDDSQLPKDRFSAERLKGVDSTLKIQPAELGDSAMYLCASSSLWGGNTEAFFGQGTRLTVV.

The chain is built from TRBV6-5 and TRBJ2-5, with 10 positions matching TRBD2. J gave up 6 bases and V 4 bases, and 8 bases lay outside the gene matches. Per germline, CDR1 MNHEY and CDR2 SVGAGI. There are 15 residues in the CDR3. The CDR3 bases are TGTGCCAGCAGTTCGCCAAGCGGGAGGGTTAAGACCCAGTACTTC. This encodes CASSSPSGRVKTQYF.

The V gene is TRBV4-3, the J gene TRBJ2-6; 8 bases agree with TRBD1. The trim removed 2 bases at V and 2 bases at J, leaving 2 bases unmatched. The CDR3 runs 16 residues. Germline CDR1 reads LGHNA; CDR2 reads YSLEER. CDR3 coding DNA: TGCGCCAGCAGCCAAAGGACAGGGACTGGGGCCAACGTCCTGACTTTC. Translating it yields CASSQRTGTGANVLTF.

V gene TRBV6-5 combines with J gene TRBJ1-4; D is ambiguous. Trimming cost V 6 bases and J 4 bases, with 15 bases left between them. This CDR3 comprises 15 residues. Germline values: CDR1 MNHEY, CDR2 SVGAGI. CDR3 bases: TGTGCCAGCAGGAGAAGTCGAGGAAATAATGAAAAACTGTTTTTT. Translating it yields CASRRSRGNNEKLFF.

The V call is TRBV7-6, the J call TRBJ1-2; 7 bases align to TRBD1. Germline trimming cut 2 bases from V and 4 bases from J; bases unmatched to any gene: 7. The CDR3 is 15 residues long. Germline V CDR1 and CDR2: SGHVS, FNYEAQ. Written as DNA, the CDR3 is TGTGCCAGCAGCTTACAGGGGGTCTCACGCTATGGCTACACCTTC. It yields the protein CASSLQGVSRYGYTF.

This chain connects TRBV4-3 to TRBJ2-1; a possible D gene is TRBD2 (5 bases). V gave up 7 bases and J gave up 0 bases, with 13 bases separating them. CDR3 length: 15 amino acids. Germline V lookup: CDR1 LGHNA, CDR2 YSLEER. As DNA, the CDR3 is TGCGCCAGCAAAATGACTGGGAGCTCCTACAATGAGCAGTTCTTC. This sequence encodes CASKMTGSSYNEQFF.

The chain couples TRBV18 to TRBJ1-5; 9 bases map to TRBD1. The V gene's germline CDR1 is KGHSH and CDR2 LQKENI. The junction had 13 bases not matched to a gene; V was cut back by 3 bases and J by 4 bases. The CDR3 spans 18 residues. The CDR3 sequence: CASSPYSLTGTGNQPQHF. For the CDR3, the DNA is TGTGCCAGCTCACCCTATTCGTTGACCGGGACAGGGAATCAGCCCCAGCATTTT.

The J gene is TRBJ2-1, the V gene TRBV19; 7 bases agree with TRBD1. Germline values: CDR1 LNHDA, CDR2 SQIVND (reference sequence). After removal of 4 bases from V and 7 bases from J, the junction contained 10 bases not matched to a gene. The CDR3 extends over 15 amino acids. The CDR3 DNA sequence: TGTGCCAGTAGTAGCCAATACGGGACAGAGAATGAGCAGTTCTTC. As protein: CASSSQYGTENEQFF.

This clone came up once. This chain joins TRBV2 and TRBJ2-7; TRBD1 agrees at 8 bases. CDR1 and CDR2 from the germline V gene are SNHLY and FYNNEI. V dropped 1 base and J dropped 0; count of bases not matched to a gene: 2. The CDR3 is made up of 15 amino acids. The CDR3 region has the DNA TGTGCCAGCAGTGAAGGGACAGGGAGCTCCTACGAGCAGTACTTC. It is translated as CASSEGTGSSYEQYF. Full variable domain (rest looked up from reference TRBV2 and TRBJ2-7): EPEVTQTPSHQVTQMGQEVILRCVPISNHLYFYWYRQILGQKVEFLVSFYNNEISEKSEIFDDQFSVERPDGSNFTLKIRSTKLEDSAMYFCASSEGTGSSYEQYFGPGTRLTVT.

V is TRBV27 and J is TRBJ1-2, with no clear D. Deletions cut 5 bases from V and 8 bases from J, with 15 bases between. The CDR3 has 13 amino acids. Germline values: CDR1 MNHEY, CDR2 SMNVEV (reference sequence). The CDR3 nucleotides read TGTGCCAGCAGTCCTCGTCTTAGCCGGGGCTACACCTTC. This sequence encodes CASSPRLSRGYTF.

The V call is TRBV6-5, the J call TRBJ2-7; TRBD2 matches 9 bases. The CDR3 length is 13 residues. V dropped 5 bases and J dropped 6; count of bases not matched to a gene: 5. Germline V lookup: CDR1 MNHEY, CDR2 SVGAGI. The CDR3 loop reads CASSRLAGVEQYF. The DNA of the CDR3 is TGTGCCAGCAGTAGGTTAGCGGGAGTCGAGCAGTACTTC.

CDR3 loop: CASAKPPQGWTQYF. The DNA for the CDR3 is TGTGCCAGCGCGAAGCCCCCGCAGGGTTGGACCCAGTACTTC. The V and J genes are TRBV28 and TRBJ2-5; possible D gene TRBD1, 5 bases. The CDR3 consists of 14 residues. Germline CDR1 reads MDHEN; CDR2 reads SYDVKM. The V and J ends lost 8 bases and 7 bases respectively, with 20 bases between them.

The V and J genes are TRBV28 and TRBJ1-4; 8 bases are shared with TRBD1. Germline CDR1 MDHEN, CDR2 SYDVKM. Trimming cost V 6 bases and J 4 bases; bases outside gene matches: 7. CDR3 length equals 15 residues. Here the CDR3 reads CASRPQGALNEKLFF. CDR3 DNA: TGTGCCAGCAGACCCCAGGGGGCTCTTAATGAAAAACTGTTTTTT.

The V call is TRBV11-2, the J call TRBJ2-5, with 9 bases matching TRBD2. Germline values: CDR1 SGHAT, CDR2 FQNNGV. There are 18 residues in the CDR3. J lost 2 bases, V lost 5 bases, and 15 bases had no gene match. This CDR3 is CASSAVVRGRATQETQYF. CDR3 in DNA: TGTGCCAGCAGCGCCGTAGTGCGCGGGAGGGCGACTCAAGAGACCCAGTACTTC.

This chain uses TRBV19 with TRBJ2-1; D uncertain. The germline V and J ends were trimmed by 4 bases and 1 base, with 14 bases remaining between them. CDR1 LNHDA and CDR2 SQIVND come from the germline V gene (reference sequence). The CDR3 has 16 residues. CDR3 protein: CASSNWRSRSYNEQFF. CDR3 nucleotides: TGTGCCAGTAGTAACTGGCGGTCGCGGTCCTACAATGAGCAGTTCTTC.

The chain links TRBV28 to TRBJ1-3, with a possible D match to TRBD1 (6 bases). This CDR3 has 14 amino acids. Trimming took off 4 bases at V and 1 base at J, with 8 bases between the two ends. Germline-derived CDR1 and CDR2 are MDHEN and SYDVKM. The CDR3 region has the DNA TGTGCCAGCAGTTCCCAGGGGTCTGGAAACACCATATATTTT. Its protein is CASSSQGSGNTIYF.

This clone was recorded only once. V and J are TRBV6-7 and TRBJ2-3; possible D gene TRBD2, 5 bases. TRBV6-7 is designated an ORF whose function remains uncertain. Between the trimmed V and J ends, which lost 4 bases and 6 bases, there was a span of 23 bases. This CDR3 has 17 amino acids. The CDR3 bases are TGTGCCAGCAGTTGCCTCCCCCGGGAACTAGGAATCGATACGCAGTATTTT. This gives the protein CASSCLPRELGIDTQYF.

The J gene is TRBJ1-1, the V gene TRBV10-1, with D perhaps matching TRBD1 (6 bases). Germline CDR1 and CDR2: WNHNN and SYGVQD (reference sequence). This CDR3 contains 13 residues. V was cut by 4 bases and J by 3 bases, with 9 bases left in between. CDR3 DNA sequence: TGCGCCAGCAGTGTCGGACAGCACACTGAAGCTTTCTTT. Encoded protein: CASSVGQHTEAFF.

The chain links TRBV28 to TRBJ2-7, with 10 positions matching TRBD1. Germline CDR1 reads MDHEN; CDR2 reads SYDVKM. This CDR3 is built from 15 residues. Losses at the gene ends were 7 bases for V and 0 bases for J; bases not matched to a gene: 6. CDR3 coding DNA: TGTGCCAGCACCCTCGACAGGGGGCACTCCTACGAGCAGTACTTC. This translates into CASTLDRGHSYEQYF. The complete variable domain, with remaining parts taken from reference TRBV28 and TRBJ2-7, reads DVKVTQSSRYLVKRTGEKVFLECVQDMDHENMFWYRQDPGLGLRLIYFSYDVKMKEKGDIPEGYSVSREKKERFSLILESASTNQTSMYLCASTLDRGHSYEQYFGPGTRLTVT.

This chain uses TRBV15 with TRBJ2-7; the match to TRBD2 covers 7 bases. Germline-derived CDR1 and CDR2 are LNHNV and YYDKDF (reference sequence). The length of the CDR3 is 12 residues. The trim removed 5 bases at V and 6 bases at J, leaving 4 bases unmatched. CDR3 in DNA: TGTGCCACCAGCGCGAGCGGGATCGAGCAGTACTTC. It codes for CATSASGIEQYF.

The rearrangement links TRBV6-6 to TRBJ1-1; 8 bases match TRBD1. Trimming cost V 6 bases and J 8 bases; bases outside gene matches: 8. The CDR3 length is 13 residues. Per germline, CDR1 MNHNY and CDR2 SVGAGI (reference sequence). The CDR3 region has the DNA TGTGCCAGCAGGGAAGGGACAGGCAGAGAAGCTTTCTTT. Protein sequence: CASREGTGREAFF.

The chain is built from TRBV14 and TRBJ2-7; D unresolved. CDR1 SGHDN and CDR2 FVKESK come from the germline V gene. Trimming stripped 0 bases from V and 6 bases from J, with 9 bases between. This CDR3 spans 13 amino acids. The DNA of the CDR3 is TGTGCCAGCAGCCAAGATATTGTCGGCGAGCAGTACTTC. This encodes CASSQDIVGEQYF.

The chain combines TRBV19 with TRBJ2-7, with 7 bases aligning to TRBD2. After removal of 3 bases from V and 3 bases from J, the junction contained 8 bases not matched to a gene. There are 15 residues in the CDR3. Per the germline V gene, CDR1 is LNHDA and CDR2 is SQIVND (reference sequence). The CDR3 region is CASSINDLADYEQYF. The CDR3 bases are TGTGCCAGTAGTATCAACGACCTAGCGGACTACGAGCAGTACTTC. The entire variable domain, with the rest obtained from reference TRBV19 and TRBJ2-7, is as follows: DGGITQSPKYLFRKEGQNVTLSCEQNLNHDAMYWYRQDPGQGLRLIYYSQIVNDFQKGDIAEGYSVSREKKESFPLTVTSAQKNPTAFYLCASSINDLADYEQYFGPGTRLTVT.

The CDR3 region is CASSQDTSGSFFQFF. CDR3 in DNA: TGCGCCAGCAGCCAAGATACTAGCGGGAGTTTTTTTCAGTTCTTC. The chain uses TRBV4-3 and TRBJ2-1, with TRBD2 matching 11 bases. The CDR3 is made up of 15 amino acids. The V segment lost 0 bases and the J segment 13 bases; nucleotides outside the gene matches: 8. Germline CDR1 LGHNA, CDR2 YSLEER.

V gene TRBV30 combines with J gene TRBJ2-7, with D tentatively TRBD2 (6 bases). The germline V gene encodes CDR1 GTSNPN and CDR2 SVGIG (reference sequence). The ends were cut back, 3 bases at V and 2 bases at J, with 14 bases in the middle. The CDR3 covers 14 residues. The CDR3 spells CAWSWRGFAYEQYF. CDR3 nucleotides: TGTGCCTGGAGCTGGAGGGGTTTCGCCTACGAGCAGTACTTC.